The entry below describes one TCR beta chain. This clone's antigen is unknown. Per-base qualities were not stored, and no clone one base away is much larger. This record comes from a study of OX40 agonist ivuxolimab in advanced cancers. The study in broad terms: Ivuxolimab was a fully human IgG2 agonistic monoclonal antibody targeting the costimulatory receptor OX40 (CD134). The point of sequencing TCRbeta in the periphery was to test whether ivuxolimab changed TCR sequence diversity and drove clonal T-cell expansion. Patients were allowed to have had prior anti-PD-1, anti-PD-L1 or anti-CTLA-4 therapy, and roughly two fifths of the dose-escalation patients had been treated with checkpoint inhibitors. Partial responses occurred in three dose-escalation patients: two with cutaneous melanoma and one with hepatocellular carcinoma. Of the approximately 54 dose-escalation patients, hepatocellular carcinoma was present in roughly 19, melanoma in roughly 15, renal cell carcinoma in 9 and head and neck cancer in 9. Intravenous ivuxolimab was administered to patients every 2 weeks at six dose levels: 0.01, 0.1, 0.3, 1.5, 3 and 10 mg/kg. The paper reports the monotherapy dose-escalation portion (N of about 52 patients) of the phase I ivuxolimab trial. The dose-escalation cohort was roughly 80% male with a mean age of approximately 60 years, ranging from roughly 23 to 79.

To sequence the TCRbeta CDR3 region, genomic DNA was isolated from the sorted cells. TCRbeta CDR3 regions were sequenced using the immunoSEQ Assay. TCRdb provides this immuneACCESS table in a form limited to in-frame rearrangements. Some clones are lacking; in checked studies, under half of them reflect an unresolved V gene, and why the rest are absent is not known. This sample has tens of thousands of clones in its table, and approximately 80% of those were observed once. The ten largest make up 6.5% to 8% of the sample. Per the germline V gene, ENHRY is the CDR1 and SYGVKD is the CDR2. From the cysteine through the phenylalanine, the CDR3 covers 14 amino acids. Only the CDR3 DNA is retained, 42 bases long and in frame from the first base. V drops 1 base and J drops 2 bases, leaving 8 bases in between. The trial excluded patients who had a history of autoimmune disease or who were on systemic immunosuppression. Peripheral blood for TCR sequencing was collected from all dose cohorts at baseline, on cycle 4 day 1, and on cycle 7 day 1. The samples were drawn from a first-in-human, open-label, multicenter phase I dose-escalation trial of ivuxolimab. Adults with locally advanced or metastatic melanoma, renal cell, hepatocellular, or head and neck squamous cell carcinoma were enrolled in the trial. CD4+ and CD8+ T cells were sorted separately from peripheral blood before TCR sequencing.

The study at large found these results: Clonal expansion of both CD4+ and CD8+ blood T cells was observed from baseline to week 6 at doses 0.1 to 3.0 mg/kg. In the 0.1-3.0 mg/kg groups, partial responders had among the lowest normalized peripheral clonal expansion, particularly in CD8+ T cells. Low levels of normalized T-cell clonal expansion were also shown by some nonresponding patients. After ivuxolimab, CD8+ T cells had more expanded clones than CD4+ T cells on average. Which antigens the clonally expanded peripheral T cells were specific for was not determined.

The sequence was obtained from an adult with an advanced solid tumor such as melanoma, head and neck, liver or kidney cancer. Here the sequenced sample was CD4+ or CD8+ T cells sorted from blood, taken in a trial of the OX40 agonist ivuxolimab. Recombination linked TRBV10-3 to TRBJ1-1; the D gene is not confidently resolved. The nucleotides read TGTGCCATCAGTGAGTTGGAGCTAAACACTGAAGCTTTCTTT. Translated, it reads CAISELELNTEAFF.